This T cell receptor beta chain was sequenced during a study of T-cell reconstitution after alpha-beta-depleted transplantation in children. Whole-study findings and limits: Newly made T cells mostly supplied T-cell counts and diversity one year after transplant.

The library targeted TCRbeta and was prepared with unique molecular identifiers. TCRdb processed the PCR reads anew with MiXCR; each CDR3 protein has one entry. The data contain hundreds of thousands of distinct CDR3 sequences, approximately 14% of them seen just once; the ten biggest clones take up roughly 0.84%. Details on this clonotype: Its antigen is still unknown.

This CDR3 has 15 residues. The V and J ends lost 6 bases and 8 bases, in that order; junction bases with no gene match: 10. Germline lookup yields CDR1 MNHEY and CDR2 SMNVEV (reference sequence). The sequence was obtained from a girl aged 2 to 10 with congenital amegakaryocytic thrombocytopenia, due to receive a stem cell transplant. Sample: PBMCs, taken before TCRalphabeta/CD19-depleted stem cell transplant. The chain has TRBV27 and TRBJ2-1, with TRBD1 matching 10 bases. The DNA of the CDR3 is TGTGCCAGCAGGGAACGGGACAGGGGTCATTATGAGCAGTTCTTC. The encoded protein is CASRERDRGHYEQFF.